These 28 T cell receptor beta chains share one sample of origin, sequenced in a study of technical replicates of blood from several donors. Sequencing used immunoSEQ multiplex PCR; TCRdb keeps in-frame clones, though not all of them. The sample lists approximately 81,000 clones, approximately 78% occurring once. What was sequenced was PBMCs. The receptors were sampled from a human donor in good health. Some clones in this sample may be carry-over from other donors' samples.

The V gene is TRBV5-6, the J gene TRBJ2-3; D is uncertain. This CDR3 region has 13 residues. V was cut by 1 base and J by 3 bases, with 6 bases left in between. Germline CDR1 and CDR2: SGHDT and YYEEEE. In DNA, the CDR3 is TGTGCCAGCAGCTTGCAGGATACAGATACGCAGTATTTT. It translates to CASSLQDTDTQYF.

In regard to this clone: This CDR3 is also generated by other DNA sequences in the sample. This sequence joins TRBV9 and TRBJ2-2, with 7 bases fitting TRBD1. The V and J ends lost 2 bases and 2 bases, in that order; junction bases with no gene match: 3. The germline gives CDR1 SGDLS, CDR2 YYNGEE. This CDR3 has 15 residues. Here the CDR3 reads CASSVTGTNTGELFF. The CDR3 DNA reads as TGTGCCAGCAGCGTGACAGGGACCAACACCGGGGAGCTGTTTTTT.

DNA for the CDR3: TGTGCCTGGAGTTTTGGGGGCGTCCACTACGAGCAGTACTTC. Amino acids: CAWSFGGVHYEQYF. This sequence joins TRBV30 and TRBJ2-7; D is perhaps TRBD1 (6 bases). The V end was cut by 2 bases, the J end by 3 bases, with 14 bases between. The length of the CDR3 is 14 residues. The germline V gene has CDR1 GTSNPN and CDR2 SVGIG (reference sequence).

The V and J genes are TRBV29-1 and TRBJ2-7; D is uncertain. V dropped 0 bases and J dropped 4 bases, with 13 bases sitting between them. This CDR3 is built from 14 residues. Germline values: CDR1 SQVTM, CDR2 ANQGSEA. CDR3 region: CSVEEPRVAYEQYF. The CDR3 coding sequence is TGCAGCGTTGAAGAACCACGGGTGGCTTACGAGCAGTACTTC.

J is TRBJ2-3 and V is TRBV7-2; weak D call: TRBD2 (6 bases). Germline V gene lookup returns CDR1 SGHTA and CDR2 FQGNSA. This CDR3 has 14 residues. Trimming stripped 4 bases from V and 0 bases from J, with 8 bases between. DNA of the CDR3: TGTGCCAGCAGCTCGGGGACTAGCACAGATACGCAGTATTTT. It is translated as CASSSGTSTDTQYF.

CDR3 sequence: CASSASGISLNEQFF. CDR3 in DNA: TGCGCCAGCAGCGCTAGCGGGATTTCATTGAATGAGCAGTTCTTC. V is TRBV5-1 and J is TRBJ2-1; the match to TRBD2 covers 9 bases. The germline gives CDR1 SGHRS, CDR2 YFSETQ. With 4 bases clipped from V and 7 bases from J, the junction kept 9 bases outside the gene matches. The length of the CDR3 is 15 residues.

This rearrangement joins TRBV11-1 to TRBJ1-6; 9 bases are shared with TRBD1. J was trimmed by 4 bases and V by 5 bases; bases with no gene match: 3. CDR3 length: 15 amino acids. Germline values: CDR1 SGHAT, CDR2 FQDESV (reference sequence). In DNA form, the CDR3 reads TGTGCCAGCAGCCTAGGACAGGGGTATAATTCACCCCTCCACTTT. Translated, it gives CASSLGQGYNSPLHF.

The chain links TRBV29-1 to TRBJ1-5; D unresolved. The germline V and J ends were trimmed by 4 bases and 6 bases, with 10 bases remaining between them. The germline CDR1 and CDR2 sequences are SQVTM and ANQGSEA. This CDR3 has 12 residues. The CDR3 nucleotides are TGCAGCGTTGGTGGGGAGGGTCAGCCCCAGCATTTT. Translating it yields CSVGGEGQPQHF.

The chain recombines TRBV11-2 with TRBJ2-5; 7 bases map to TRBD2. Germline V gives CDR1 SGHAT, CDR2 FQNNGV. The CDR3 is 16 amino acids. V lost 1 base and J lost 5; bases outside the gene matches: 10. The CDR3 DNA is TGTGCCAGCAGCTTAGTCCGGGGGAGGGCCGGGGAGACCCAGTACTTC. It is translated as CASSLVRGRAGETQYF.

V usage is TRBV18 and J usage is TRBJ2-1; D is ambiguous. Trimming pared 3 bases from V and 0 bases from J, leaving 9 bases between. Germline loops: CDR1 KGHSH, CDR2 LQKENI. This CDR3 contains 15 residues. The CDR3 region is CASSPASGSYNEQFF. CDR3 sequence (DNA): TGTGCCAGCTCACCCGCTAGTGGCTCCTACAATGAGCAGTTCTTC.

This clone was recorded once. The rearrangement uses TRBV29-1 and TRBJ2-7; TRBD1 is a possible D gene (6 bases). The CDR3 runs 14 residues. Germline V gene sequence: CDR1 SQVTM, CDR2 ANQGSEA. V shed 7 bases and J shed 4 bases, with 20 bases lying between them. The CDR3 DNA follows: TGCAGCGGAGGAAACCCCGGACAGACTTACGAGCAGTACTTC. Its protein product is CSGGNPGQTYEQYF.

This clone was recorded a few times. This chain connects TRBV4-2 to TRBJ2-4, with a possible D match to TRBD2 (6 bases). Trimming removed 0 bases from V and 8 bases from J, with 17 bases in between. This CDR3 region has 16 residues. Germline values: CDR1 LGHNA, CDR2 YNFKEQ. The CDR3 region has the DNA TGTGCCAGCAGCCAAGAGGATACCCGACTAGGGGACATTCAGTACTTC. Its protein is CASSQEDTRLGDIQYF.

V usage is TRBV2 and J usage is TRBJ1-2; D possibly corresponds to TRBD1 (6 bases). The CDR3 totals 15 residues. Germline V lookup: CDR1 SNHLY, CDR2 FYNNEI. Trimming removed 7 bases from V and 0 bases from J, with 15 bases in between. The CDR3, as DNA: TGTGCCAGCACTACCTTCAGGGGTTCTAACTATGGCTACACCTTC. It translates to CASTTFRGSNYGYTF.

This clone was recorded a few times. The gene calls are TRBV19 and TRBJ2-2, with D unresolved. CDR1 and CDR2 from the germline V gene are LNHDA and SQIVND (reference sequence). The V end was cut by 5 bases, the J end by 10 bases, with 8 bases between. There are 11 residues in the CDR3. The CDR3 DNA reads TGTGCCAGTAGTTACTACGAGGAGCTGTTTTTT. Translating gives CASSYYEELFF. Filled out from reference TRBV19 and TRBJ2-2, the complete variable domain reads DGGITQSPKYLFRKEGQNVTLSCEQNLNHDAMYWYRQDPGQGLRLIYYSQIVNDFQKGDIAEGYSVSREKKESFPLTVTSAQKNPTAFYLCASSYYEELFFGEGSRLTVL.

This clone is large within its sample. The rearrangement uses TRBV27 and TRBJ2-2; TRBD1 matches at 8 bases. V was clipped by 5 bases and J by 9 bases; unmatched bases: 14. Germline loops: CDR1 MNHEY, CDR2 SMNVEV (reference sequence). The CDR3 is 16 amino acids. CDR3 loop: CASSPKTGGRARELFF. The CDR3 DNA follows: TGTGCCAGCAGTCCGAAAACAGGGGGACGCGCCCGGGAGCTGTTTTTT.

In DNA form, the CDR3 reads TGTGCCAGCAGTTTTTTCAAGAGTCAGGGCTCTGGAAACACCATATATTTT. Its translation is CASSFFKSQGSGNTIYF. The V call is TRBV27, the J call TRBJ1-3; D is perhaps TRBD1 (5 bases). This CDR3 contains 17 residues. The V end lost 3 bases, the J end lost 0 bases, and 15 bases lay between the germline ends. CDR1 MNHEY and CDR2 SMNVEV come from the germline V gene (reference sequence).

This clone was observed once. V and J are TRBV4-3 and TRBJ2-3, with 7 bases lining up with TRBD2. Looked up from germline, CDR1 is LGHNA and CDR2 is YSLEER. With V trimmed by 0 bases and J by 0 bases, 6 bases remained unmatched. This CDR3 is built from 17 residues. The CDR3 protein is CASSQDASGSSTDTQYF. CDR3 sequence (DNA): TGCGCCAGCAGCCAAGATGCTAGCGGATCTAGCACAGATACGCAGTATTTT.

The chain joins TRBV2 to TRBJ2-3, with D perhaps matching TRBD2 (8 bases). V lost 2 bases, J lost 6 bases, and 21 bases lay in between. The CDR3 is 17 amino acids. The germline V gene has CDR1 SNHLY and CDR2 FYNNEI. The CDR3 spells CASSESLGRGRRDTQYF. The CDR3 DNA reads TGTGCCAGCAGTGAATCGCTCGGGAGGGGGCGCAGGGATACGCAGTATTTT.

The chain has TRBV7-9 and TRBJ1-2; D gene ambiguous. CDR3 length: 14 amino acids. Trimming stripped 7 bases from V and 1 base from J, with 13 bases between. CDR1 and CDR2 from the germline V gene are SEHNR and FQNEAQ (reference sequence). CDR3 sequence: CASTRHEFNYGYTF. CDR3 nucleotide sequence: TGTGCCAGCACCCGACACGAGTTTAACTATGGCTACACCTTC.

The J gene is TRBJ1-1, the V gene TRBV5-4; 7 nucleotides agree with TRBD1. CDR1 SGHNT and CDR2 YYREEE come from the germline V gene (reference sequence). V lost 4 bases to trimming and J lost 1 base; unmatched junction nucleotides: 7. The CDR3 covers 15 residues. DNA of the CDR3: TGTGCCAGCAGCCCAACCGGGACAGCGAACACTGAAGCTTTCTTT. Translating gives CASSPTGTANTEAFF.

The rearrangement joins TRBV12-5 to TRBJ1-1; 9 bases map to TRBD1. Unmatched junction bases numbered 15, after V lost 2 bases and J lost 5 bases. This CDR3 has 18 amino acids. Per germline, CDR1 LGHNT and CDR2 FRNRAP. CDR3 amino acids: CASGLTTGTGLGWTEAFF. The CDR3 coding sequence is TGTGCTAGTGGTTTGACTACCGGGACAGGGCTGGGATGGACTGAAGCTTTCTTT.

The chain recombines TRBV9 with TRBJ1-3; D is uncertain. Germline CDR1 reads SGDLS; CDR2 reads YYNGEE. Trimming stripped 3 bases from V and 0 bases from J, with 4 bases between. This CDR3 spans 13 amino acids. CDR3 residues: CASSDSSGNTIYF. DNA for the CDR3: TGTGCCAGCAGCGACAGCTCTGGAAACACCATATATTTT.

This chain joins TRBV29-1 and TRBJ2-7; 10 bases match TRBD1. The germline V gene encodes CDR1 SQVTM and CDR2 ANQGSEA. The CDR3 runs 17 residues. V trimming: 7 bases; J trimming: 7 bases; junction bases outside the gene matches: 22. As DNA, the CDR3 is TGCAGCGGAACGACAGGGGGCGTGAAGGGCCCCATGGGGGAGCAGTACTTC. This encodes CSGTTGGVKGPMGEQYF.

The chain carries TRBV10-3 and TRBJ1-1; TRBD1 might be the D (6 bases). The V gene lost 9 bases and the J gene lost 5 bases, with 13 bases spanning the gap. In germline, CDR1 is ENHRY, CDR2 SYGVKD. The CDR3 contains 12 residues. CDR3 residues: CAIQGLRTEAFF. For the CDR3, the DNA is TGTGCCATACAGGGTCTTAGGACTGAAGCTTTCTTT.

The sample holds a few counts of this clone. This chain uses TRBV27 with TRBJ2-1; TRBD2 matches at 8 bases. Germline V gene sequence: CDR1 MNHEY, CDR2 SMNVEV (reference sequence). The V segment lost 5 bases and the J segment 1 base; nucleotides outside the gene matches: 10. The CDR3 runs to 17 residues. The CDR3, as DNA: TGTGCCAGCAGTCCCGAAGCGGGAGACGTTTCCTACAATGAGCAGTTCTTC. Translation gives CASSPEAGDVSYNEQFF.

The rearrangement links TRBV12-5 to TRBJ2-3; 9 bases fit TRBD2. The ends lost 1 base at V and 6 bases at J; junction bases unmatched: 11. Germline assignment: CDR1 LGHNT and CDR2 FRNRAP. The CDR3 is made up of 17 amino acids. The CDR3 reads CASGLGVGSGSLDTQYF. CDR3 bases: TGTGCTAGTGGTTTGGGTGTTGGTAGCGGGAGCCTTGATACGCAGTATTTT. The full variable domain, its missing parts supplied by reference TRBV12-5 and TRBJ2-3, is DARVTQTPRHKVTEMGQEVTMRCQPILGHNTVFWYRQTMMQGLELLAYFRNRAPLDDSGMPKDRFSAEMPDATLATLKIQPSEPRDSAVYFCASGLGVGSGSLDTQYFGPGTRLTVL.

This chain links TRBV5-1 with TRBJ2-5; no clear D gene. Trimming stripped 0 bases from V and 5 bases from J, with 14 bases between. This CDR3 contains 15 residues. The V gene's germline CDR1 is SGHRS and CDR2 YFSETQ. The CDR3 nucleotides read TGCGCCAGCAGCTTGGGAAGAGGCGCCTCGGAGACCCAGTACTTC. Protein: CASSLGRGASETQYF.

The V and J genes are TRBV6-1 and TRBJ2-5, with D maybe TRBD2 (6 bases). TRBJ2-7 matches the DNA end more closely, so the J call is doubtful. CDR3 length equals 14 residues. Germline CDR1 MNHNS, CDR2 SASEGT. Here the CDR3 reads CASSEGGEAYEQYF. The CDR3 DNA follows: TGTGCCAGCAGTGAAGGGGGGGAAGCCTACGAGCAGTACTTC.